This TCR beta chain was recorded in a study of STAT5B mutations in CD4+ large granular lymphocyte leukemia. As handled by the study authors: The detection floor for productive clonotype frequency was 2.59 x 10-5. Some clones are missing from TCRdb's copy, which holds only in-frame ones; the method was immunoSEQ multiplex PCR. That table supplies the V and J calls and clone size; D and trimming were determined from the DNA. This table has about 40,000 clones, 84% appearing once. The CDR3 totals 13 residues. Per the germline V gene, CDR1 is MDHEN and CDR2 is SYDVKM. J was trimmed by 10 bases and V by 5 bases; bases with no gene match: 7.

This receptor was identified in a human donor in good health. The sample comprised CD4+ T cells from blood buffy coats. The genes are TRBV28 and TRBJ1-1, with 10 positions matching TRBD1. CDR3 residues: CASSVGQGVGAFF. DNA of the CDR3: TGTGCCAGCAGTGTTGGACAGGGGGTGGGAGCTTTCTTT.